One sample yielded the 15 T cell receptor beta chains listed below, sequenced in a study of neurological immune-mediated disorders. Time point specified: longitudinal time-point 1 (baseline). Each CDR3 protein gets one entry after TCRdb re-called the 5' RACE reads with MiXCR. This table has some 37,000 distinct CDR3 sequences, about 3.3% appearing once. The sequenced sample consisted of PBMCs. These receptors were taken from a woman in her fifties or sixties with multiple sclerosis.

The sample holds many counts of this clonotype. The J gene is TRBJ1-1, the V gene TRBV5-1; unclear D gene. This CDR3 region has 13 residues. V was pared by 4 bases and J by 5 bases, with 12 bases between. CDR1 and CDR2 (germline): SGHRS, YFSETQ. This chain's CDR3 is CASSDGGVTEAFF. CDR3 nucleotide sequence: TGCGCCAGCAGCGATGGCGGGGTGACTGAAGCTTTCTTT.

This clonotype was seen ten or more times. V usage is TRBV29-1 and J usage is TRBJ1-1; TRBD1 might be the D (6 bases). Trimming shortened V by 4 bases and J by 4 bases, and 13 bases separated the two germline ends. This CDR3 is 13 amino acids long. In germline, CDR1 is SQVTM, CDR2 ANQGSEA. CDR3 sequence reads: CSVVPGARTEAFF. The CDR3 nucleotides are TGCAGCGTTGTCCCGGGGGCCCGCACTGAAGCTTTCTTT.

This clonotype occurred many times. The CDR3: CSALTGFFSYEQYF. DNA of the CDR3: TGCAGCGCACTGACAGGGTTTTTTTCCTACGAGCAGTACTTC. V gene TRBV29-1 combines with J gene TRBJ2-7, with TRBD1 matching 7 bases. CDR3 size: 14 residues. V was clipped by 7 bases and J by 1 base; unmatched bases: 10. Germline V gives CDR1 SQVTM, CDR2 ANQGSEA.

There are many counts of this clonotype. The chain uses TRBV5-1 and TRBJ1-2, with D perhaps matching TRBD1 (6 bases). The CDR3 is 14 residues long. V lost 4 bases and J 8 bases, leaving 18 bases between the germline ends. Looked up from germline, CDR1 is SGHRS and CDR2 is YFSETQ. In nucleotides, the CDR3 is TGCGCCAGCAGCCTTGGTAGGGGGAAAGGCGGCTACACCTTC. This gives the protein CASSLGRGKGGYTF. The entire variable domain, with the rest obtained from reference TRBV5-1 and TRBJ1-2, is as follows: KAGVTQTPRYLIKTRGQQVTLSCSPISGHRSVSWYQQTPGQGLQFLFEYFSETQRNKGNFPGRFSGRQFSNSRSEMNVSTLELGDSALYLCASSLGRGKGGYTFGSGTRLTVV.

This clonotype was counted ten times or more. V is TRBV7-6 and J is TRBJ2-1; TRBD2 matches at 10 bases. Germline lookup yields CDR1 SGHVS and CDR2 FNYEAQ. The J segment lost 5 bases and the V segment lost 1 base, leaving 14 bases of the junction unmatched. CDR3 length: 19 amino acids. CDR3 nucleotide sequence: TGTGCCAGCAGCTTAGTGGCGGGACTAGCGAAAAGGGGCCACAATGAGCAGTTCTTC. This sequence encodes CASSLVAGLAKRGHNEQFF.

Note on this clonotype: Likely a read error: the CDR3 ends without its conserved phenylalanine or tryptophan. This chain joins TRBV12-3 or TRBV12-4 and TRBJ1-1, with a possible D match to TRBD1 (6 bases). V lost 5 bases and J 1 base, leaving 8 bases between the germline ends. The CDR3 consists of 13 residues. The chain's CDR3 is CASSDRRNTEAFN. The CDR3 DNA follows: TGTGCCAGCAGTGACAGGCGGAACACTGAAGCTTTCAAT.

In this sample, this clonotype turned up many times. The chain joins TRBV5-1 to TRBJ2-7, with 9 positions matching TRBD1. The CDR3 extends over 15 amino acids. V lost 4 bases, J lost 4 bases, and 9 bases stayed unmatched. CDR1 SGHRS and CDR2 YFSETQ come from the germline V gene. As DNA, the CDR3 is TGCGCCAGCAGCCGACAGACAGGGGGAGGATACGAGCAGTACTTC. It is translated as CASSRQTGGGYEQYF.

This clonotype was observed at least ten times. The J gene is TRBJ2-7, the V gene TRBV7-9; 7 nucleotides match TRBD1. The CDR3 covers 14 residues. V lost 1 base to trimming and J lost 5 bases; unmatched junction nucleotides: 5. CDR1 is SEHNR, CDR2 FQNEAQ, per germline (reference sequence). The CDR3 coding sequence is TGTGCCAGCAGCTTAGTAGACAGGGTCCACGAGCAGTACTTC. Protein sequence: CASSLVDRVHEQYF.

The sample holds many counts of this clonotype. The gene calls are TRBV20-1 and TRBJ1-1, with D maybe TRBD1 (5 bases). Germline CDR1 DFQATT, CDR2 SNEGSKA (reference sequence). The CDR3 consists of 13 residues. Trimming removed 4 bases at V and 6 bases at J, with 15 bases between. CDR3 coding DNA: TGCAGTGCTACAGCCGGAGGGACCGCTGAAGCTTTCTTT. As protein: CSATAGGTAEAFF.

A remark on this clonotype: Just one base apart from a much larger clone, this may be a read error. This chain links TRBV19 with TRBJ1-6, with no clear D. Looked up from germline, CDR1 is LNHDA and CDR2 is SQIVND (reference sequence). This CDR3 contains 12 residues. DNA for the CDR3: TGTGCCAGTAGTATAACGGATTCACCCCTCCAATTT. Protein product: CASSITDSPLQF.

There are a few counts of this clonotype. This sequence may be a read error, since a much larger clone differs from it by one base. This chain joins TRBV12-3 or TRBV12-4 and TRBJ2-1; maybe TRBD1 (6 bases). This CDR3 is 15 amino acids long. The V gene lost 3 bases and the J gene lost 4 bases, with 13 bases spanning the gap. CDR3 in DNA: TGTGCCAGCAGTTTTTTAGGACAGACATACAATGAGCAGTTCTTC. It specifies CASSFLGQTYNEQFF.

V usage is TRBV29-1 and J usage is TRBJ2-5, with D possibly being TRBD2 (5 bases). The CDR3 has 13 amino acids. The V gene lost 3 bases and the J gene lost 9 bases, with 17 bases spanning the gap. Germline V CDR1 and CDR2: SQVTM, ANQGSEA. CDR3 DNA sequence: TGCAGCGTTGAGCTGGGAGAGGCAGCGGCCCAGTACTTC. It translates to CSVELGEAAAQYF.

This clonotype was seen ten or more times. Written as DNA, the CDR3 is TGCGCCAGCAGCTTGGCCGGACTAGCGGCCAATGAGCAGTTCTTC. Residues: CASSLAGLAANEQFF. The J gene is TRBJ2-1, the V gene TRBV5-1, with 10 bases fitting TRBD2. V shed 0 bases and J 6 bases; nucleotides not matched to a gene: 3. Germline CDR1 is SGHRS and CDR2 is YFSETQ. The CDR3 has 15 residues.

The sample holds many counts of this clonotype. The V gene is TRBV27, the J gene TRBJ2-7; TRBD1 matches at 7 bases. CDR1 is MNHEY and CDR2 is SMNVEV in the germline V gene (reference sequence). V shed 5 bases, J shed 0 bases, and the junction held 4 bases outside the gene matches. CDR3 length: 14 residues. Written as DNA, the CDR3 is TGTGCCAGCAGTGGACAGGCAAGCTCCTACGAGCAGTACTTC. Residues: CASSGQASSYEQYF.

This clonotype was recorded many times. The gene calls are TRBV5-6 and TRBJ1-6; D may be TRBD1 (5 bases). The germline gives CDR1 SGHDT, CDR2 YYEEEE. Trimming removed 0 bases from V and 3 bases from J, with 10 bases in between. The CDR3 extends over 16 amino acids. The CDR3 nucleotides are TGTGCCAGCAGCTTGGGACAGCAAATCTATAATTCACCCCTCCACTTT. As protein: CASSLGQQIYNSPLHF. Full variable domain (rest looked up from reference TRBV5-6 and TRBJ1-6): DAGVTQSPTHLIKTRGQQVTLRCSPKSGHDTVSWYQQALGQGPQFIFQYYEEEERQRGNFPDRFSGHQFPNYSSELNVNALLLGDSALYLCASSLGQQIYNSPLHFGNGTRLTVT.